This entry concerns a single T cell receptor beta chain. There is no known antigen for this receptor. Base qualities are not recorded, but no much larger clone differs from it by a single base. A second Seattle source provided samples from volunteer blood donors who had recovered from COVID-19. Whole blood was collected in K2EDTA tubes by collaborating institutions according to the institutions' own protocols. Collaborator samples were shipped for TCRbeta analysis as frozen whole blood, isolated PBMCs, or DNA extracted from either sample type. The immunoSEQ Assay, a bias-controlled multiplex PCR, was used to amplify TCRbeta CDR3 regions from genomic DNA. The paper's processing steps were these. Within the assay, amplification of reference gene primers was used to estimate how many nucleated cells each sample contained. Sequence reads were collapsed and filtered to measure the absolute abundance of every unique TCRbeta CDR3 rearrangement. Productive Simpson clonality was computed per sample as the square root of Simpson's diversity index over productive rearrangements. In its TCRdb copy, this immuneACCESS table keeps in-frame sequences only and misses some clones. Where compared with another copy, unresolved V genes explain less than half of these, and the others have no known cause. V, J and clone size are taken as reported in that table, and D and trimming were inferred from the DNA itself. The sample yields about 130,000 clones; approximately 82% were counted once. The ten largest clones capture about 10% of the sample.

The data derive from a study of blood T cell repertoires in COVID-19 (dated by TCRdb to about 2020). Broadly, across the study: Samples from collaborators originated in the United States, Italy and Spain and spanned both the acute and convalescent phases of COVID-19. The material from the prospective study consisted of cDNA or gDNA derived from T cells, B-cell-depleted T cells, or PBMCs. Subjects who had been exposed to COVID-19, were actively infected with it, or had recovered from it provided the deeply sampled blood TCRbeta repertoires that made up the dataset. The repertoires were released in a freely available public database meant as a resource for research on the immune response to SARS-CoV-2. Samples came from the ongoing ImmuneRACE study (first 160 participants) plus 1,254 subjects from 6 global collaborators. A de-identified subject ID, COVID-19 status, age in years and sex were almost always included in the sample metadata. HLA class I and class II types, where available, came from metadata supplied by the sample provider rather than from assay-based typing.

V and J are truncated by 1 base and 3 bases respectively, leaving an intervening sequence of 16 bases. The CDR3 holds 16 amino acids from the cysteine to the phenylalanine. CDR3 DNA is the only sequence kept; it has 48 bases, read in frame from the first base. CDR1 and CDR2 are drawn from the germline V gene: SGHTA, FQGNSA. Broader findings and caveats from the paper: How much clinical and demographic metadata was included differed by source and by participant, and the metadata was provided uncurated.

The sample was peripheral blood. Recombination connected TRBV7-2 to TRBJ2-7; the D region possibly corresponds to TRBD1 (6 bases align). This sequence was found in a man in his fifties or sixties who had recovered from COVID-19. The nucleotide sequence reads TGTGCCAGCAGCTTAGAAGGGACAATAGGGAGCTACGAGCAGTACTTC. Translated, this gives CASSLEGTIGSYEQYF. The full variable domain, with segments outside the CDR3 supplied by the reference TRBV7-2 and TRBJ2-7 proteins, appears as GAGVSQSPSNKVTEKGKDVELRCDPISGHTALYWYRQSLGQGLEFLIYFQGNSAPDKSGLPSDRFSAERTGGSVSTLTIQRTQQEDSAVYLCASSLEGTIGSYEQYFGPGTRLTVT.